This T cell receptor beta chain was profiled in a study of OX40 agonist ivuxolimab in advanced cancers. Study background: Patients received intravenous ivuxolimab every 2 weeks at 0.01 to 10 mg/kg. Study-level points and caveats: Normalized T-cell clonal expansion was also low in some nonresponders. Relatively little clonal expansion, among the lowest observed, appeared in partial responders at 0.1-3.0 mg/kg. Among T cells, CD8+ cells averaged more expanded clones than CD4+ cells.

V was clipped by 2 bases and J by 4 bases; unmatched bases: 2. This CDR3 is built from 15 residues. The germline gives CDR1 SGHTA, CDR2 FQGNSA. Concerning this clone: Its antigen is unidentified.

Here immunoSEQ multiplex PCR was the method, and the copy in TCRdb shows in-frame clones only, minus some. The data show under 50,000 clones, with about 75% seen just once and 6.5% to 9% held by the top ten. The rearrangement uses TRBV7-2 and TRBJ2-7, with 13 nucleotides matching TRBD2. The source of this sequence is an adult with an advanced solid tumor such as melanoma, head and neck, liver or kidney cancer. The sequencing here drew on CD4+ or CD8+ T cells sorted from blood, taken in a trial of the OX40 agonist ivuxolimab. The CDR3 sequence is CASSLTSGREYEQYF. Written as DNA, the CDR3 is TGTGCCAGCAGCTTAACTAGCGGGAGGGAGTACGAGCAGTACTTC.